Listed below are T cell receptor beta chains from one sample, sequenced in a study of beta chain features in type 1 diabetes. Sequencing used immunoSEQ multiplex PCR; TCRdb keeps in-frame clones, though not all of them. The data show 250,000 or so clones, approximately 20% seen once. The sequencing input was naive CD4+ T cells from blood. These receptors were taken from a woman between 40 and 50 years old with type 1 diabetes. CDR3s include the opening cysteine and the closing phenylalanine or tryptophan. The order of the fields is D gene, J gene, V gene, clone size, CDR3 protein, CDR3 DNA. A D gene is named only where the DNA matches it firmly. Clone size appears in some rows only: once, few, many, or a class for an expanded clone.

- | TRBJ2-3 | TRBV10-3 | - | CACEDSTDTQYF | TGTGCCTGCGAGGATAGCACAGATACGCAGTATTTT
- | TRBJ2-2 | TRBV5-1 | - | CASSSQGTGELFF | TGCGCCAGCAGCTCTCAGGGAACCGGGGAGCTGTTTTTT
- | TRBJ2-7 | TRBV5-1 | - | CASNHGGSYEQYF | TGCGCCAGCAACCATGGAGGTTCCTACGAGCAGTACTTC
- | TRBJ2-2 | TRBV28 | - | CASTEGGATGELFF | TGTGCCAGCACCGAGGGGGGGGCGACCGGGGAGCTGTTTTTT
TRBD1 | TRBJ2-5 | TRBV7-9 | - | CASSFPWTGRQTQYF | TGTGCCAGCAGCTTCCCATGGACAGGGAGGCAGACCCAGTACTTC
TRBD1 | TRBJ1-5 | TRBV19 | - | CASSMDREQPQHF | TGTGCCAGTAGTATGGACAGGGAACAGCCCCAGCATTTT
- | TRBJ2-2 | TRBV6-5 | - | CASSYRLGIGELFF | TGTGCCAGCAGTTATCGACTAGGAATCGGGGAGCTGTTTTTT
- | TRBJ2-1 | TRBV9 | - | CASSAARGAIAYNEQFF | TGTGCCAGCAGCGCCGCCAGGGGGGCAATAGCCTACAATGAGCAGTTCTTC
- | TRBJ1-1 | TRBV18 | few | CASSPPYGGEAFF | TGTGCCAGCTCACCACCTTACGGCGGTGAAGCTTTCTTT
- | TRBJ1-2 | TRBV7-9 | few | CASSLDTNYGYTF | TGTGCCAGCAGCCTCGACACTAACTATGGCTACACCTTC
TRBD1 | TRBJ1-6 | TRBV7-9 | - | CASSLEATGDNSPLHF | TGTGCCAGCAGCTTAGAGGCCACAGGGGACAACTCACCCCTCCACTTT
- | TRBJ2-6 | TRBV4-3 | - | CASSQREAGANVLTF | TGCGCCAGCAGCCAACGGGAAGCTGGGGCCAACGTCCTGACTTTC
TRBD1 | TRBJ1-6 | TRBV7-9 | few | CASSSLSTGRGSPLHF | TGTGCCAGCAGCTCACTCTCGACAGGGAGAGGTTCACCCCTCCACTTT
- | TRBJ2-3 | TRBV29-1 | - | CSVKGRLTDTQYF | TGCAGCGTTAAGGGGCGGTTAACAGATACGCAGTATTTT
TRBD2 | TRBJ2-3 | TRBV2 | - | CASSGLAGAADTQYF | TGTGCCAGCAGTGGACTAGCGGGGGCCGCTGATACGCAGTATTTT
TRBD1 | TRBJ2-2 | TRBV5-4 | - | CASSLAVGQGLPGELFF | TGTGCCAGCAGCTTGGCCGTGGGACAGGGGCTTCCCGGGGAGCTGTTTTTT
- | TRBJ1-1 | TRBV4-3 | - | CASSQDPGGGTEAFF | TGCGCCAGCAGCCAAGATCCGGGGGGCGGCACTGAAGCTTTCTTT
- | TRBJ1-2 | TRBV11-1 | - | CASSLGLPGVDAGYTF | TGTGCCAGCAGCTTAGGCCTGCCAGGCGTCGATGCGGGGTACACCTTC
TRBD2 | TRBJ2-2 | TRBV11-2 | - | CASSSPAGGTGELFF | TGTGCCAGCAGCTCCCCAGCGGGGGGCACCGGGGAGCTGTTTTTT
TRBD1 | TRBJ1-2 | TRBV5-1 | - | CASSSGQGGTYGYTF | TGCGCCAGCAGCTCCGGACAGGGGGGAACGTATGGCTACACCTTC
- | TRBJ1-1 | TRBV7-2 | - | CASLLSVNTEAFF | TGTGCCAGCCTCCTGAGTGTGAACACTGAAGCTTTCTTT
TRBD1 | TRBJ2-5 | TRBV7-2 | - | CASRSTGGKETQYF | TGTGCCAGCAGATCGACAGGGGGAAAAGAGACCCAGTACTTC
TRBD1 | TRBJ2-5 | TRBV9 | few | CASSAGTAVETQYF | TGTGCCAGCAGCGCCGGGACAGCCGTGGAGACCCAGTACTTC
- | TRBJ2-4 | TRBV5-6 | few | CASSLGQFKNIQYF | TGTGCCAGCAGCTTGGGGCAGTTTAAAAACATTCAGTACTTC
- | TRBJ1-1 | TRBV9 | - | CASSAQVDTEAFF | TGTGCCAGCAGCGCCCAGGTTGACACTGAAGCTTTCTTT
- | TRBJ2-1 | TRBV20-1 | few | CSAPEGEQFF | TGCAGTGCCCCTGAGGGTGAGCAGTTCTTC
- | TRBJ1-1 | TRBV18 | - | CASSERWITEAFF | TGTGCCAGCTCAGAGCGGTGGATCACTGAAGCTTTCTTT
- | TRBJ1-1 | TRBV20-1 | few | CSASHNTEAFF | TGCAGTGCTTCCCATAACACTGAAGCTTTCTTT
TRBD1 | TRBJ2-5 | TRBV5-1 | - | CASSGTVQETQYF | TGCGCCAGCAGCGGGACAGTACAAGAGACCCAGTACTTC
- | TRBJ2-7 | TRBV7-2 | - | CASSLDWIYEQYF | TGTGCCAGCAGCCTGGACTGGATCTACGAGCAGTACTTC
- | TRBJ2-5 | TRBV30 | - | CAWTSGETQYF | TGTGCCTGGACTTCCGGGGAGACCCAGTACTTC
- | TRBJ1-6 | TRBV14 | few | CASSPLRGTYSPLHF | TGTGCCAGCAGCCCCCTCCGGGGGACCTATTCACCCCTCCACTTT
TRBD1 | TRBJ1-5 | TRBV18 | - | CASSPRDSQDKPQHF | TGTGCCAGCTCACCACGGGACAGTCAGGATAAGCCCCAGCATTTT
TRBD1 | TRBJ1-1 | TRBV28 | - | CASSSPPQGVNTEAFF | TGTGCCAGCAGTTCCCCTCCCCAGGGGGTTAACACTGAAGCTTTCTTT
- | TRBJ2-1 | TRBV9 | few | CASSVGAESSYNEQFF | TGTGCCAGCAGCGTAGGCGCGGAAAGCTCCTACAATGAGCAGTTCTTC
- | TRBJ2-6 | TRBV28 | - | CASSSPPNSGANVLTF | TGTGCCAGCAGTTCCCCTCCTAACTCTGGGGCCAACGTCCTGACTTTC
- | TRBJ1-1 | TRBV18 | few | CASSRGATEAFF | TGTGCCAGCTCCCGGGGGGCCACTGAAGCTTTCTTT
TRBD2 | TRBJ2-1 | TRBV9 | few | CASSVLAGGSSYNEQFF | TGTGCCAGCAGCGTACTAGCGGGAGGCTCCTCCTACAATGAGCAGTTCTTC